This T cell receptor (beta chain) was captured by sequencing in a study of post-analysis software for immune sequencing data. Notes on the study in general: Higher frequency in patients than in controls was seen for roughly five TRBV segments, with TRBV5-6, TRBV5-1 and TRBV20-1 among them. Same-batch preparations were strongly co-clustered by F measure. Diversity measured as normalized Chao1 was significantly lower in multiple sclerosis patients than in controls.

Germline CDR1 MNHEY, CDR2 SVGAGI. The CDR3 loop spans 15 amino acids. Trimming pared 6 bases from V and 4 bases from J, leaving 13 bases between. Prepared TCR beta cDNA libraries contained unique molecular identifiers. TCRdb fed the PCR reads into MiXCR, producing one record per CDR3 protein. The repertoire holds approximately 770,000 distinct CDR3 sequences, with roughly 50% as singletons. About this clonotype itself: The antigen is not known.

The clonotype comes from a girl aged 5-17 years with multiple sclerosis. Sequencing input: blood. This chain joins TRBV6-5 and TRBJ2-6, with D unclear. The CDR3 protein is CASSNAPAGANVLTF. Here the CDR3 DNA reads TGTGCCAGCAGCAACGCCCCCGCGGGGGCCAACGTCCTGACTTTC.